The source of this TCR beta chain is a study of blood T cell repertoires in COVID-19. Study summary: Italy, Spain and the United States were the sources of the convalescent and acute COVID-19 samples. PBMCs, B-cell-depleted T cells, or T cells were the source of the cDNA or gDNA that made up the material.

This CDR3 contains 14 residues. V dropped 1 base and J dropped 10; count of bases not matched to a gene: 8. CDR1 and CDR2 (germline): ENHRY, SYGVKD. Clones were sequenced by immunoSEQ multiplex PCR, and TCRdb holds only the in-frame ones, with some missing. The data contain some 200,000 clones, 84% of them singletons. V gene TRBV10-3 combines with J gene TRBJ1-1; 8 bases are shared with TRBD1. The sequence was obtained from a man aged 25 to 45 with active or convalescent COVID-19. The source material was peripheral blood. The CDR3: CAISEFGQGEGAFF. CDR3 bases: TGTGCCATCAGTGAGTTTGGACAGGGTGAAGGAGCTTTCTTT.